This T cell receptor beta chain was documented in a study of shared clonotypes between healthy human individuals. Study-wide results and caveats: Of the naive CD4 clonotypes, about 5% were shared across a handful of donors. The donor pool, a small one, limited the genetic and exposure-history diversity represented.

V lost 6 bases and J lost 2, with 10 bases in between. The CDR3 contains 13 residues. Germline V CDR1 and CDR2: KGHSH, LQKENI. Every subset's genomic DNA went evenly onto several immunoSEQ plates. Profiling relied on immunoSEQ multiplex PCR, and the TCRdb table lists in-frame clones only, not all of them. The top ten hold under 0.8% of the sample, which has over a million clones, 70% to 80% seen once. With regard to this clone: Its antigen is still unknown. The identical CDR3 is also encoded by other nucleotide sequences in the sample.

This sequence was found in a man aged 18 to 30 in good health. Some clones in this sample may be carry-over from other donors' samples. The genes are TRBV18 and TRBJ1-2; tentative D call: TRBD1 (6 bases). Sequencing was done on a sample of memory CD4+ T cells from PBMCs. The subset is: CD45RA-negative fraction. CDR3 coding DNA: TGTGCCAGCTCGCCCGGACAGAACTATGGCTACACCTTC. Translation gives CASSPGQNYGYTF. Filled out from reference TRBV18 and TRBJ1-2, the complete variable domain reads NAGVMQNPRHLVRRRGQEARLRCSPMKGHSHVYWYRQLPEEGLKFMVYLQKENIIDESGMPKERFSAEFPKEGPSILRIQQVVRGDSAAYFCASSPGQNYGYTFGSGTRLTVV.